These 27 T cell receptor beta chains were sequenced from one sample in a study of blood T cell repertoires in COVID-19. This table comes from immunoSEQ multiplex PCR, and its TCRdb copy is limited to in-frame clones, with some not included. The table records fewer than 25,000 clones, about 88% of them present only once. Sequenced sample: peripheral blood. The receptor source for this set is a human donor in a cohort sampled during active COVID-19. The donor label of this sample is uncertain.

The chain links TRBV28 to TRBJ2-4, with D uncertain. Looked up from germline, CDR1 is MDHEN and CDR2 is SYDVKM. The CDR3 length is 14 residues. V shed 2 bases and J shed 8 bases, with 13 bases lying between them. The DNA of the CDR3 is TGTGCCAGCAGTTTACCGACGACAAAGGACATTCAGTACTTC. This translates into CASSLPTTKDIQYF. The variable domain in full, completed from reference TRBV28 and TRBJ2-4, reads DVKVTQSSRYLVKRTGEKVFLECVQDMDHENMFWYRQDPGLGLRLIYFSYDVKMKEKGDIPEGYSVSREKKERFSLILESASTNQTSMYLCASSLPTTKDIQYFGAGTRLSVL.

The gene calls are TRBV11-3 and TRBJ1-1; D not resolved. This CDR3 region has 15 residues. V was cut by 3 bases and J by 3 bases, with 14 bases left in between. From germline, CDR1 is SGHNT and CDR2 YENEEA. CDR3 in amino acids: CASSLRMGRDTEAFF. CDR3 coding DNA: TGTGCCAGCAGCTTGCGTATGGGGAGGGACACTGAAGCTTTCTTT.

This clone was recorded a few times. The rearrangement joins TRBV28 to TRBJ1-2; weak D call: TRBD1 (5 bases). Looked up from germline, CDR1 is MDHEN and CDR2 is SYDVKM. Trimming removed 10 bases at V and 4 bases at J, with 19 bases between. This CDR3 region has 14 residues. As DNA, the CDR3 is TGTGCCACCCTGTCGTTGGGGGGTGGCTATGGCTACACCTTC. It encodes CATLSLGGGYGYTF.

This CDR3 is CASSRDRGQETQYF. CDR3 bases: TGTGCCAGCAGCCGGGACAGGGGGCAAGAGACCCAGTACTTC. The chain recombines TRBV6-5 with TRBJ2-5; 11 bases match TRBD1. Trimming removed 6 bases from V and 2 bases from J; junction bases left unmatched: 2. Germline loops: CDR1 MNHEY, CDR2 SVGAGI. There are 14 residues in the CDR3.

This clone is termed large. The J gene is TRBJ2-1, the V gene TRBV7-9; 9 positions match TRBD1. CDR3 size: 15 residues. With V trimmed by 1 base and J by 7 bases, 5 bases remained unmatched. The germline V gene encodes CDR1 SEHNR and CDR2 FQNEAQ (reference sequence). CDR3 sequence: CASSLDATGGNEQFF. The CDR3 DNA sequence: TGTGCCAGCAGCTTAGATGCGACAGGGGGGAATGAGCAGTTCTTC.

The rearrangement links TRBV5-1 to TRBJ1-1; D is ambiguous. The CDR3 is 13 residues long. Germline assignment: CDR1 SGHRS and CDR2 YFSETQ. Trimming took 2 bases from V and 5 from J, leaving 10 bases between them. CDR3 sequence reads: CASSFAAGTEAFF. CDR3 in DNA: TGCGCCAGCAGCTTTGCGGCGGGAACTGAAGCTTTCTTT.

The rearrangement links TRBV5-4 to TRBJ1-3, with 7 positions matching TRBD1. CDR3 length: 14 amino acids. Germline V gene lookup returns CDR1 SGHNT and CDR2 YYREEE (reference sequence). V gave up 4 bases and J gave up 2 bases; unmatched junction bases: 3. CDR3 loop: CASSPGQTGNTIYF. The CDR3 bases are TGTGCCAGCAGCCCGGGACAGACTGGAAACACCATATATTTT.

The chain uses TRBV30 and TRBJ1-4, with 7 bases fitting TRBD1. V lost 5 bases to trimming and J lost 8 bases; unmatched junction nucleotides: 11. CDR1 is GTSNPN, CDR2 SVGIG, per germline (reference sequence). This CDR3 region has 14 residues. This CDR3 is CAWSGGGLREKLFF. The CDR3 bases are TGTGCCTGGTCGGGAGGGGGCCTCCGGGAAAAACTGTTTTTT.

This sequence joins TRBV28 and TRBJ1-2; maybe TRBD1 (6 bases). The CDR3 runs to 12 residues. Germline CDR1 is MDHEN and CDR2 is SYDVKM. V shed 4 bases and J shed 7 bases, with 10 bases lying between them. CDR3 nucleotides: TGTGCCAGCAGTTCAGGGGATGGTGGCTACACCTTC. It specifies CASSSGDGGYTF.

The chain recombines TRBV28 with TRBJ1-2, with 12 positions matching TRBD1. Trimming cost V 6 bases and J 5 bases; bases outside gene matches: 4. This CDR3 is 14 amino acids long. Germline CDR1 MDHEN, CDR2 SYDVKM. The CDR3 is CASRGQGAWYGYTF. CDR3 sequence (DNA): TGTGCCAGCAGGGGACAGGGGGCGTGGTATGGCTACACCTTC.

The chain uses TRBV25-1 and TRBJ2-1, with 10 bases matching TRBD2. Germline V gene lookup returns CDR1 MGHDK and CDR2 SYGVNS. This CDR3 spans 16 amino acids. J gave up 4 bases and V 2 bases, and 5 bases lay outside the gene matches. CDR3 in amino acids: CASSEPRAGGYNEQFF. DNA of the CDR3: TGTGCCAGCAGTGAACCGCGAGCGGGGGGGTACAATGAGCAGTTCTTC.

This clone appeared once. The rearrangement links TRBV3-1 (or the pseudogene TRBV3-2) to TRBJ2-7, with a tentative D call TRBD2 (6 bases). V lost 2 bases to trimming and J lost 6 bases, with 17 bases between them. The germline CDR1 and CDR2 sequences are LGHDT and YNNKEL (reference sequence). The CDR3 has 15 amino acids. The CDR3 region is CASSQPNYDGGEQYF. In DNA, the CDR3 is TGTGCCAGCAGCCAACCCAACTACGACGGGGGCGAGCAGTACTTC.

Concerning this clone: At one end, the junction sequence differs from germline, possibly due to a read error. The V and J genes are TRBV2 and TRBJ1-1, with TRBD1 matching 7 bases. The CDR3 is made up of 12 amino acids. Germline values: CDR1 SNHLY, CDR2 FYNNEI. CDR3 coding DNA: TGTGCCAGCAGAGAAGGACAGGTCGAAGCTTTCTTT. It specifies CASREGQVEAFF.

This chain joins TRBV25-1 and TRBJ1-5, with 7 bases that match TRBD1. CDR3 length equals 11 residues. The V segment lost 8 bases and the J segment 6 bases; nucleotides outside the gene matches: 1. Looked up from germline, CDR1 is MGHDK and CDR2 is SYGVNS. The CDR3 region has the DNA TGTGCCAGCGGGACAGTTCAGCCCCAGCATTTT. It encodes CASGTVQPQHF.

The chain links TRBV28 to TRBJ1-1, with 9 bases that match TRBD1. This CDR3 comprises 15 residues. Germline V lookup: CDR1 MDHEN, CDR2 SYDVKM. Germline trimming cut 2 bases from V and 3 bases from J; bases unmatched to any gene: 4. Written as DNA, the CDR3 is TGTGCCAGCAGTTTAACGGGACAGGGAGACACTGAAGCTTTCTTT. The encoded protein is CASSLTGQGDTEAFF.

V and J are TRBV7-2 and TRBJ2-7, with D possibly matching TRBD1 (6 bases). V was pared by 6 bases and J by 0 bases, with 21 bases between. Germline V lookup: CDR1 SGHTA, CDR2 FQGNSA. This CDR3 has 17 amino acids. The DNA of the CDR3 is TGTGCCAGCAGTCCGTTTAGGGGGACGGGACGCTCCTACGAGCAGTACTTC. It translates to CASSPFRGTGRSYEQYF.

The V call is TRBV27, the J call TRBJ2-2, with TRBD2 matching over 7 bases. From germline, CDR1 is MNHEY and CDR2 SMNVEV (reference sequence). The V gene end was trimmed by 6 bases and the J gene end by 1 base; junction bases not matched to a gene: 2. The CDR3 spans 14 residues. The CDR3 loop is CASSASGNTGELFF. The DNA for the CDR3 is TGTGCCAGCAGCGCTAGCGGGAACACCGGGGAGCTGTTTTTT.

This rearrangement joins TRBV6-6 to TRBJ1-1; D may be TRBD1 (5 bases). Germline V CDR1 and CDR2: MNHNY, SVGAGI (reference sequence). This CDR3 has 15 amino acids. V was shortened by 9 bases and J by 3 bases, with 20 bases between the two germline ends. In nucleotides, the CDR3 is TGTGCCAGTCTAGCCCTCGGGGGGAGGGACACTGAAGCTTTCTTT. Protein product: CASLALGGRDTEAFF.

The V call is TRBV9, the J call TRBJ2-3; 13 positions agree with TRBD2. Germline lookup yields CDR1 SGDLS and CDR2 YYNGEE. The CDR3 has 16 amino acids. V dropped 5 bases and J dropped 0; count of bases not matched to a gene: 3. The CDR3 DNA reads as TGTGCCAGCAGGCGGACTAGCGGGAGAAGCACAGATACGCAGTATTTT. Translated, it gives CASRRTSGRSTDTQYF.

The V and J genes are TRBV2 and TRBJ2-1; D possibly corresponds to TRBD2 (5 bases). Germline CDR1 is SNHLY and CDR2 is FYNNEI. This CDR3 has 14 residues. Trimming removed 6 bases at V and 2 bases at J, with 11 bases between. The CDR3 sequence: CASSPGIAYNEQFF. CDR3 DNA sequence: TGTGCCAGCAGCCCGGGAATCGCCTACAATGAGCAGTTCTTC.

This clone has a single count. The chain has TRBV6-6 and TRBJ1-1; 8 bases are shared with TRBD1. In germline, CDR1 is MNHNY, CDR2 SVGAGI (reference sequence). V lost 2 bases and J lost 8; bases outside the gene matches: 4. The CDR3 extends over 13 amino acids. The CDR3 nucleotides are TGTGCCAGCAGTTACAACTCAGGGGGCGAAGCTTTCTTT. Protein: CASSYNSGGEAFF.

The J gene is TRBJ1-2, the V gene TRBV9; D gene uncertain. Trimming pared 0 bases from V and 7 bases from J, leaving 13 bases between. CDR3 length: 14 amino acids. CDR1 SGDLS and CDR2 YYNGEE come from the germline V gene. CDR3 region: CASSVERSNAGYTF. CDR3 DNA: TGTGCCAGCAGCGTAGAACGGAGTAATGCTGGCTACACCTTC.

The CDR3 is CASSESGVLAKNIQYF. The CDR3 nucleotides are TGCGCCAGCAGTGAGTCCGGGGTTTTGGCCAAAAACATTCAGTACTTC. This chain connects TRBV10-1 to TRBJ2-4; D possibly corresponds to TRBD2 (5 bases). Germline loops: CDR1 WNHNN, CDR2 SYGVQD (reference sequence). The V gene lost 0 bases and the J gene lost 1 base, with 10 bases spanning the gap. The CDR3 extends over 16 amino acids.

This clone was picked up a small number of times. J is TRBJ1-4 and V is TRBV5-1, with D possibly matching TRBD1 (5 bases). V was cut by 2 bases and J by 3 bases, with 11 bases left in between. Germline V gene sequence: CDR1 SGHRS, CDR2 YFSETQ. This CDR3 has 15 amino acids. The CDR3 DNA reads as TGCGCCAGCAGCTTATGGGGGGGTTCTAATGAAAAACTGTTTTTT. Its protein is CASSLWGGSNEKLFF.

The chain carries TRBV2 and TRBJ1-2, with 7 bases fitting TRBD1. V gave up 6 bases and J gave up 4 bases; unmatched junction bases: 11. The length of the CDR3 is 15 residues. The germline CDR1 and CDR2 sequences are SNHLY and FYNNEI. CDR3 region: CASSKNRGPIYGYTF. DNA for the CDR3: TGTGCCAGCAGCAAGAACAGGGGACCTATCTATGGCTACACCTTC. Full variable domain (remainder filled in from reference TRBV2 and TRBJ1-2): EPEVTQTPSHQVTQMGQEVILRCVPISNHLYFYWYRQILGQKVEFLVSFYNNEISEKSEIFDDQFSVERPDGSNFTLKIRSTKLEDSAMYFCASSKNRGPIYGYTFGSGTRLTVV.

The rearrangement uses TRBV27 and TRBJ1-2, with 9 positions matching TRBD1. Trimming removed 6 bases from V and 2 bases from J; junction bases left unmatched: 4. The CDR3 runs to 14 residues. Germline lookup yields CDR1 MNHEY and CDR2 SMNVEV (reference sequence). DNA of the CDR3: TGTGCCAGCAGATGGACAGGGGTCAACTATGGCTACACCTTC. This encodes CASRWTGVNYGYTF.

The chain employs TRBV24-1 and TRBJ2-5; D perhaps matches TRBD1 (6 bases). Germline V gives CDR1 KGHDR, CDR2 SFDVKD. CDR3 length equals 13 residues. Between the trimmed V and J ends, which lost 7 bases and 0 bases, there was a span of 8 bases. In DNA, the CDR3 is TGTGCCACCAGGGGGACATACCAAGAGACCCAGTACTTC. Translated: CATRGTYQETQYF.